This T cell receptor (beta chain) stems from a study of T cell responses to AZD1222 COVID-19 vaccine. Data came from immunoSEQ multiplex PCR; TCRdb stores just in-frame clones and leaves some out. The table includes roughly 130,000 clones, about 93% detected once. CDR1 is ENHRY and CDR2 is SYGVKD in the germline V gene. V lost 6 bases and J 2 bases, leaving 7 bases between the germline ends. CDR3 length: 12 amino acids. This chain connects TRBV10-3 to TRBJ1-1; no clear D. This material consisted of peripheral blood, taken 28 days after the second AZD1222 dose. This TCR derives from an adult who received the AZD1222 COVID-19 vaccine. CDR3 sequence reads: CAIRDFNTEAFF. The CDR3 DNA follows: TGTGCCATCAGGGACTTTAACACTGAAGCTTTCTTT.